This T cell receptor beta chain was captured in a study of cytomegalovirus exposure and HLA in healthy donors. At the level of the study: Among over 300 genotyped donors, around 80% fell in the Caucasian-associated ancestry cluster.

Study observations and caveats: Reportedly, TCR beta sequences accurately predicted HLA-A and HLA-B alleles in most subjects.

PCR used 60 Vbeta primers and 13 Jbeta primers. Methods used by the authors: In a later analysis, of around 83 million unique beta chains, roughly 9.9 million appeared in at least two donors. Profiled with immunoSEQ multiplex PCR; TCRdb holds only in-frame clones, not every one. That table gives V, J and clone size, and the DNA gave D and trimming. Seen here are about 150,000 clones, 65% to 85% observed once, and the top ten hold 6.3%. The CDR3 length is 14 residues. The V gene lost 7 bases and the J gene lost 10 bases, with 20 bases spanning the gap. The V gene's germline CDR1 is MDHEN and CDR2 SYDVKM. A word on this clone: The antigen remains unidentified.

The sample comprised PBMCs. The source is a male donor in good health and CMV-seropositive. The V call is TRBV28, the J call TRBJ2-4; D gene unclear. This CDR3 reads CASTTPRVSAIQYF. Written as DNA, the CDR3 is TGTGCCAGCACGACACCCCGTGTATCGGCGATTCAGTACTTC.